This T cell receptor (beta chain) was recovered during a study of technical replicates of blood from a handful of donors. Repertoires were generated with immunoSEQ multiplex PCR, while TCRdb's copy carries only in-frame clones and drops some. The profile shows 55,000 to 75,000 clones, about 95% of them singletons. CDR1 is SGHNT, CDR2 YYREEE, per germline (reference sequence). This CDR3 comprises 13 residues. V lost 2 bases to trimming and J lost 4 bases, with 10 bases between them. This sequence joins TRBV5-4 and TRBJ2-7, with TRBD1 as a possible D gene (6 bases). The sequencing input was PBMCs. The origin of this receptor is a human donor in good health. Some clones in this sample may be carry-over from other donors' samples. DNA for the CDR3: TGTGCCAGCAGCTTACAGGGAGTGTACGAGCAGTACTTC. Translated, it gives CASSLQGVYEQYF.